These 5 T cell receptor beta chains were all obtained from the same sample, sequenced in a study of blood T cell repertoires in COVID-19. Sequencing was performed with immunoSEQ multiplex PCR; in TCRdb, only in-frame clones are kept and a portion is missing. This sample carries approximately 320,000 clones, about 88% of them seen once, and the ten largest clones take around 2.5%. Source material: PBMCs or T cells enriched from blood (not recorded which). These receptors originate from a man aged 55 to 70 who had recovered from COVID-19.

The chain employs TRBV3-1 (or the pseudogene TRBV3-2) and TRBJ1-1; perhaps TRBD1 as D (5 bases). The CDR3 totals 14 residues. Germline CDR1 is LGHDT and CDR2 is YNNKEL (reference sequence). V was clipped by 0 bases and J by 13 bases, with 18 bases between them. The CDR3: CASSQDRGRVAGFF. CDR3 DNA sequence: TGTGCCAGCAGCCAAGATCGAGGCAGGGTCGCTGGTTTCTTT.

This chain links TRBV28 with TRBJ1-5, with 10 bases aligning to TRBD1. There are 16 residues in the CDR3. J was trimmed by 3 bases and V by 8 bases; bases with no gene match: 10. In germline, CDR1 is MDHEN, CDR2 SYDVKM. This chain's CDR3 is CASGEPGTGVNQPQHF. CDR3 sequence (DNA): TGTGCCAGCGGGGAACCTGGGACAGGGGTCAATCAGCCCCAGCATTTT.

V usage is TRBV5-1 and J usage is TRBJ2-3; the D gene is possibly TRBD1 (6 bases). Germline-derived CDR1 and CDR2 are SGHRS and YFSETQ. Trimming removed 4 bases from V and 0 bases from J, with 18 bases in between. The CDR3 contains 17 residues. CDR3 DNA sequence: TGCGCCAGCAGCCTCGACTTCGCAGGGGCTAGCACAGATACGCAGTATTTT. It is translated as CASSLDFAGASTDTQYF. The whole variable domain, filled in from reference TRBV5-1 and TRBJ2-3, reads KAGVTQTPRYLIKTRGQQVTLSCSPISGHRSVSWYQQTPGQGLQFLFEYFSETQRNKGNFPGRFSGRQFSNSRSEMNVSTLELGDSALYLCASSLDFAGASTDTQYFGPGTRLTVL.

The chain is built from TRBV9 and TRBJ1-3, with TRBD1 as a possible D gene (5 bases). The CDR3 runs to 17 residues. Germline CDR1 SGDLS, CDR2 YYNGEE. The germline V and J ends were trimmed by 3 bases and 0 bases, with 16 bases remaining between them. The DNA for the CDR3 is TGTGCCAGCAGCGCACCATCAGGGATTCGCTCTGGAAACACCATATATTTT. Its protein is CASSAPSGIRSGNTIYF.

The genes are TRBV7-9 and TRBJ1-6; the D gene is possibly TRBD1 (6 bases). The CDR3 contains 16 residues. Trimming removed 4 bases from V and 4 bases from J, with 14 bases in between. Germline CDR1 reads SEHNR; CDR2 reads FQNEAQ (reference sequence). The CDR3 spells CASSSEGTLYNSPLHF. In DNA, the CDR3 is TGTGCCAGCAGCTCAGAAGGGACACTGTATAATTCACCCCTCCACTTT.